This T cell receptor beta chain came from a study of patients and donors after allogeneic stem cell transplantation. V was cut by 0 bases and J by 4 bases, with 9 bases left in between. Per germline, CDR1 SGDLS and CDR2 YYNGEE. The CDR3 spans 14 residues. From the RT-PCR reads, TCRdb called clonotypes with MiXCR, one entry per CDR3 protein. The table shows roughly 10,000 distinct CDR3 sequences, with approximately 6% occurring only once. This clonotype was observed at least ten times. The sequence was obtained from a human donor who was either an allogeneic HSCT recipient or a stem cell or donor lymphocyte infusion donor (not recorded which). It is not recorded whose cells these are; they may come from a transplant donor. This sequence joins TRBV9 and TRBJ2-3, with D possibly matching TRBD2 (5 bases). Sequencing was done on a sample of blood, either unsorted or a sorted T cell fraction (not recorded which). Here the CDR3 reads CASSVGWTSDTQYF. The CDR3 DNA sequence: TGTGCCAGCAGCGTAGGCTGGACTTCAGATACGCAGTATTTT.